These T cell receptor beta chains were read from a single sample in a study of radiotherapy plus CTLA-4 blockade in lung cancer. Generated by immunoSEQ multiplex PCR, the TCRdb table keeps only in-frame clones and is missing some. The table shows roughly 80,000 clones, with 78% occurring only once. The source material was peripheral blood, sampled from a patient treated with radiotherapy plus ipilimumab. The receptors here all came from a human donor with non-small cell lung cancer who had a partial response to radiotherapy plus ipilimumab. Some clones in this sample may be carry-over from other donors' samples. CDR3s include the opening cysteine and the closing phenylalanine or tryptophan. D genes are given only for firm matches. Clone sizes are given selectively: once, few, many, or a class where the clone is expanded.

>TRBV6-6|TRBJ1-4|-|-
CASSSQGLGEKLFF
TGTGCCAGCAGTTCGCAGGGGTTAGGTGAAAAACTGTTTTTT
>TRBV7-9|TRBJ1-1|-|TRBD1
CASSQSPGTGVTEAFF
TGTGCCAGCAGCCAGAGCCCAGGGACAGGGGTCACTGAAGCTTTCTTT
>TRBV2|TRBJ2-7|few|-
CASRGAAYEQYF
TGTGCCAGCAGGGGGGCCGCCTACGAGCAGTACTTC
>TRBV28|TRBJ1-2|-|TRBD1
CASSLERQGYGYTF
TGTGCCAGCAGTCTAGAGAGACAGGGCTATGGCTACACCTTC
>TRBV5-1|TRBJ2-6|few|TRBD1
CASSESYRGQGNSGANVLTF
TGCGCCAGCAGCGAGTCTTATCGGGGACAGGGAAACTCTGGGGCCAACGTCCTGACTTTC
>TRBV6-5|TRBJ2-1|-|-
CASSYVGEPYNEQFF
TGTGCCAGCAGTTACGTGGGAGAGCCCTACAATGAGCAGTTCTTC
>TRBV7-6|TRBJ1-1|-|TRBD1
CASSPQWTGNTEAFF
TGTGCCAGCAGCCCCCAATGGACAGGTAACACTGAAGCTTTCTTT
>TRBV20-1|TRBJ2-5|-|-
CSASIGETQYF
TGCAGTGCTAGTATCGGGGAGACCCAGTACTTC
>TRBV7-9|TRBJ2-5|-|-
CASSGDLGETQYF
TGTGCCAGCTCAGGGGATCTTGGGGAGACCCAGTACTTC
>TRBV11-2|TRBJ2-1|-|TRBD2
CASSLGLARSYNEQFF
TGTGCCAGCAGCTTGGGACTAGCCCGCTCCTACAATGAGCAGTTCTTC
>TRBV7-9|TRBJ1-1|-|TRBD1
CASSLDGYRTGMNTEAFF
TGTGCCAGCAGCTTAGATGGATATCGGACAGGGATGAACACTGAAGCTTTCTTT
>TRBV7-2|TRBJ1-5|-|TRBD1
CASSSDRGNQPQHF
TGTGCCAGCAGCTCCGACAGGGGGAATCAGCCCCAGCATTTT
>TRBV18|TRBJ2-7|-|TRBD1
CASSPSRQGVFYEQYF
TGTGCCAGCTCACCAAGCCGGCAGGGGGTATTCTACGAGCAGTACTTC
>TRBV9|TRBJ2-1|-|TRBD1
CASSEAGTGGIGNEQFF
TGTGCCAGCAGCGAGGCCGGGACAGGGGGCATCGGCAATGAGCAGTTCTTC
>TRBV7-2|TRBJ2-7|-|TRBD1
CASSFVGQGSREQYF
TGTGCCAGCAGCTTTGTGGGACAGGGGTCCCGCGAGCAGTACTTC
>TRBV7-3|TRBJ2-2|-|TRBD2
CASGSSGGENTGELFF
TGTGCCAGCGGTTCAAGCGGGGGGGAGAACACCGGGGAGCTGTTTTTT
>TRBV7-3|TRBJ2-2|-|-
CASSLVLGELFF
TGTGCCAGCAGCTTAGTTCTCGGGGAGCTGTTTTTT
>TRBV7-2|TRBJ1-2|-|TRBD1
CASSLATPGQGYGYTF
TGTGCCAGCAGCTTAGCGACTCCGGGACAGGGTTATGGCTACACCTTC
>TRBV6-4|TRBJ2-5|-|TRBD2
CASSPPGLGSQETQYF
TGTGCCAGCAGCCCCCCGGGACTAGGCTCCCAAGAGACCCAGTACTTC
>TRBV6-1|TRBJ1-1|-|-
CASSNIARTASGAFF
TGTGCCAGCAGTAACATCGCCCGGACAGCCTCTGGAGCTTTCTTT
>TRBV5-1|TRBJ1-1|-|TRBD1
CASSLEPGGVNTEAFF
TGCGCCAGCAGCTTGGAACCAGGGGGAGTGAACACTGAAGCTTTCTTT
>TRBV19|TRBJ2-5|-|TRBD2
CASSTSGLQETQYF
TGTGCCAGTAGCACTAGCGGGCTACAAGAGACCCAGTACTTC
>TRBV11-3|TRBJ1-1|-|-
CASSHEDGRWMNTEAFF
TGTGCCAGCAGCCACGAGGATGGAAGGTGGATGAACACTGAAGCTTTCTTT
>TRBV11-2|TRBJ2-1|-|-
CASSPGRRLGVDEQFF
TGTGCCAGCAGCCCAGGCCGTAGGCTCGGGGTCGATGAGCAGTTCTTC
>TRBV5-4|TRBJ1-5|-|-
CASSQGSGGNSNQPQHF
TGTGCCAGCAGCCAGGGGTCTGGGGGAAATAGCAATCAGCCCCAGCATTTT
>TRBV28|TRBJ1-5|-|TRBD1
CASSLARQGVNQPQHF
TGTGCCAGCAGTTTAGCGAGACAGGGAGTCAATCAGCCCCAGCATTTT
>TRBV6-1|TRBJ2-7|-|TRBD1
CASSRTGPNYEQYF
TGTGCCAGCAGCCGGACAGGACCCAACTACGAGCAGTACTTC
>TRBV4-3|TRBJ1-4|-|-
CASSQVGGANEKLFF
TGCGCCAGCAGCCAAGTCGGAGGGGCCAATGAAAAACTGTTTTTT
>TRBV6-1|TRBJ2-7|-|-
CASSPALESYEQYF
TGTGCCAGCAGTCCGGCCTTGGAGTCCTACGAGCAGTACTTC
>TRBV30|TRBJ2-1|-|TRBD2
CAWSVLLAGLIKTSGEHNEQFF
TGTGCCTGGAGTGTACTTTTGGCAGGCCTAATTAAGACTAGCGGGGAACACAATGAGCAGTTCTTC
>TRBV6-5|TRBJ2-3|few|TRBD2
CASTPAGGTDTQYF
TGTGCCAGCACCCCAGCGGGGGGCACAGATACGCAGTATTTT
>TRBV19|TRBJ2-7|-|-
CASSRGRGNEQYF
TGTGCCAGTAGTCGGGGGAGAGGCAACGAGCAGTACTTC
>TRBV2|TRBJ2-5|few|TRBD1
CASRGNRGRRETQYF
TGTGCCAGCAGGGGAAACAGGGGGCGCCGAGAGACCCAGTACTTC
>TRBV9|TRBJ2-1|-|-
CASSVGLDGEQFF
TGTGCCAGCAGCGTGGGACTGGACGGGGAGCAGTTCTTC
>TRBV6-6|TRBJ1-2|-|-
CASSTWTDNYGYTF
TGTGCCAGCAGTACATGGACTGATAACTATGGCTACACCTTC
>TRBV11-3|TRBJ2-2|-|-
CASSGREGANTGELFF
TGTGCCAGCAGCGGGCGCGAGGGCGCGAACACCGGGGAGCTGTTTTTT
>TRBV7-2|TRBJ2-1|-|-
CASSFSGGARGEQFF
TGTGCCAGCAGCTTTTCCGGTGGCGCAAGGGGTGAGCAGTTCTTC
>TRBV15|TRBJ2-7|-|-
CATGVGGSREQYF
TGTGCCACCGGGGTGGGGGGATCGCGGGAGCAGTACTTC
>TRBV5-4|TRBJ1-4|-|-
CASSPAGEKLFF
TGTGCCAGCAGCCCGGCGGGCGAAAAACTGTTTTTT
>TRBV18|TRBJ2-2|-|-
CASSLDRTNTGELFF
TGTGCCAGCTCACTGGACAGAACGAACACCGGGGAGCTGTTTTTT
>TRBV10-3|TRBJ2-3|-|TRBD2
CAISESGGSTDTQYF
TGTGCCATCAGTGAGTCGGGAGGGAGCACAGATACGCAGTATTTT
>TRBV6-5|TRBJ2-2|-|-
CASSYWPGEGAGELFF
TGTGCCAGCAGTTACTGGCCGGGGGAGGGGGCCGGGGAGCTGTTTTTT
>TRBV7-2|TRBJ2-1|-|-
CASSLVARGNNEQFF
TGTGCCAGCAGCTTAGTAGCTAGGGGGAACAATGAGCAGTTCTTC
>TRBV2|TRBJ2-5|few|TRBD2
CASSESRTSGQETQYF
TGTGCCAGCAGTGAATCAAGGACTAGCGGCCAAGAGACCCAGTACTTC
>TRBV21-1|TRBJ2-6|-|-
CAVLLPGQLTPFSGANVLTF
TGTGCCGTCCTCCTTCCGGGACAACTAACTCCCTTCTCTGGGGCCAACGTCCTGACTTTC
>TRBV28|TRBJ1-3|-|-
CASSLGTGGRGNTIYF
TGTGCCAGCAGCTTAGGGACTGGCGGGCGCGGAAACACCATATATTTT
>TRBV10-1|TRBJ2-2|few|-
CASSDPSLTGELFF
TGCGCCAGCAGTGATCCGTCCCTCACAGGGGAGCTGTTTTTT
>TRBV19|TRBJ2-7|-|TRBD2
CASSERGRTYEQYF
TGTGCCAGTTCCGAGCGGGGCCGAACCTACGAGCAGTACTTC
>TRBV18|TRBJ2-5|-|-
CASSRSQETQYF
TGTGCCAGCTCACGCAGCCAAGAGACCCAGTACTTC
>TRBV7-9|TRBJ1-3|-|-
CASSSFRGRSGNTIYF
TGTGCCAGCAGTTCGTTCCGCGGGCGCTCTGGAAACACCATATATTTT
>TRBV9|TRBJ2-1|-|TRBD2
CASSVGPGGFYNEQFF
TGTGCCAGCAGCGTAGGTCCGGGAGGTTTCTACAATGAGCAGTTCTTC
>TRBV28|TRBJ2-7|-|-
CASTGGQPLGEQYF
TGTGCCAGCACCGGGGGACAGCCCCTGGGGGAGCAGTACTTC
>TRBV19|TRBJ2-1|-|TRBD2
CASSIGLARDNEQFF
TGTGCCAGTAGTATAGGACTAGCGCGCGATAATGAGCAGTTCTTC
>TRBV25-1|TRBJ2-1|-|-
CASSDLLFGAASYNEQFF
TGTGCCAGCAGTGACCTTCTATTTGGGGCCGCCTCCTACAATGAGCAGTTCTTC
>TRBV7-2|TRBJ2-4|few|-
CASSLDVGAGQNIQYF
TGTGCCAGCAGCTTAGACGTAGGGGCCGGACAAAACATTCAGTACTTC
>TRBV11-1|TRBJ2-2|-|TRBD2
CASSFPFRGESPTGELFF
TGTGCCAGCAGCTTCCCGTTCCGGGGGGAGTCCCCCACCGGGGAGCTGTTTTTT
>TRBV4-2|TRBJ1-2|-|-
CASSPQQGRDYGYTF
TGTGCCAGCAGTCCACAACAGGGCAGGGACTATGGCTACACCTTC
>TRBV29-1|TRBJ1-5|-|-
CSVAGSDQPQHF
TGCAGCGTTGCCGGGAGTGATCAGCCCCAGCATTTT
>TRBV11-2|TRBJ2-7|-|TRBD1
CATKGQGDAYEQYF
TGTGCCACTAAGGGACAGGGGGACGCCTACGAGCAGTACTTC
>TRBV10-2|TRBJ2-3|-|TRBD2
CASRILAGGIDTQYF
TGCGCCAGCAGGATACTAGCGGGGGGGATAGATACGCAGTATTTT